These T cell receptor beta chains were read from a single sample in a study of blood T cell repertoires in COVID-19. TCRdb's table, derived via immunoSEQ multiplex PCR, lists solely in-frame clones and lacks some. The sample lists under 400,000 clones, approximately 89% occurring once. The sequencing input was peripheral blood. Receptors were obtained from a woman aged 60-75 years with COVID-19, enrolled during active disease. CDR3s include the opening cysteine and the closing phenylalanine or tryptophan. Each record gives: CDR3 protein, CDR3 DNA, J gene, D gene, clone size, V gene. The D gene is left open where the match is weak. Expanded clones are given a class, and other clones once, few, many or no size at all.

CASSRPGTGGNTIYF TGTGCCAGCAGTCGTCCCGGGACAGGAGGAAACACCATATATTTT TRBJ1-3 TRBD1 - TRBV28
CASSPRTSGAETQYF TGTGCCAGCAGCCCCCGGACTAGCGGGGCCGAGACCCAGTACTTC TRBJ2-5 TRBD2 - TRBV7-6
CASSLANPRETQYF TGCGCCAGCAGCTTGGCGAACCCTCGGGAGACCCAGTACTTC TRBJ2-5 - - TRBV5-1
CASGGGNTGELFF TGCGCCAGCGGCGGGGGGAACACCGGGGAGCTGTTTTTT TRBJ2-2 TRBD2 - TRBV5-1
CASSPPGTGAQETQYF TGTGCCAGCAGCCCCCCCGGGACAGGGGCCCAAGAGACCCAGTACTTC TRBJ2-5 TRBD1 once TRBV5-4
CAISEDRGNQPQHF TGTGCCATCAGTGAGGACAGGGGCAATCAGCCCCAGCATTTT TRBJ1-5 TRBD1 - TRBV10-3
CASSDTGTGYIGYTF TGTGCCAGCAGTGATACCGGGACAGGGTACATCGGCTACACCTTC TRBJ1-2 TRBD1 - TRBV6-1
CASSWDRQSNQPQHF TGTGCCAGCAGTTGGGACAGACAGAGCAATCAGCCCCAGCATTTT TRBJ1-5 TRBD1 - TRBV27
CASSPPSKSGNTIYF TGTGCCAGCTCACCACCGAGTAAGTCTGGAAACACCATATATTTT TRBJ1-3 - - TRBV18
CASSPAVGRGDTQYF TGTGCCAGCAGCCCCGCGGTGGGGCGAGGAGATACGCAGTATTTT TRBJ2-3 - - TRBV3-1/TRBV3-2
CASSQDSRLNTEAFF TGTGCCAGCAGCCAAGATAGCAGATTAAACACTGAAGCTTTCTTT TRBJ1-1 - - TRBV4-2
CASSQDTGGTYGYTF TGTGCCAGCAGCCAAGATACAGGGGGGACGTATGGCTACACCTTC TRBJ1-2 TRBD1 - TRBV3-1/TRBV3-2
CASSARRGTSLLNQETQYF TGTGCCAGCAGCGCTAGAAGGGGGACTAGCTTACTGAACCAAGAGACCCAGTACTTC TRBJ2-5 TRBD2 - TRBV7-6
CASSLTGSVTGELFF TGTGCCAGCAGCTTGACAGGGAGTGTCACCGGGGAGCTGTTTTTT TRBJ2-2 TRBD1 - TRBV7-9
CVSSPGARATEAFF TGTGTCAGCTCACCGGGGGCCCGGGCCACTGAAGCTTTCTTT TRBJ1-1 - - TRBV18
CASISSYNSPLHF TGTGCCAGCATTAGCTCCTATAATTCACCCCTCCACTTT TRBJ1-6 - - TRBV2
CASTRVGLAGEETQYF TGTGCCAGCACCCGGGTGGGACTAGCGGGAGAAGAGACCCAGTACTTC TRBJ2-5 TRBD2 - TRBV27
CASSQDGGGHTEAFF TGTGCCAGCAGCCAAGATGGCGGGGGGCACACTGAAGCTTTCTTT TRBJ1-1 - once TRBV3-1/TRBV3-2
CASGHSSNTEAFF TGTGCCAGCGGCCACAGTTCGAACACTGAAGCTTTCTTT TRBJ1-1 - - TRBV2
CASSPTHSRDYGYTF TGTGCCAGTAGTCCCACCCATTCACGGGACTATGGCTACACCTTC TRBJ1-2 - - TRBV19
CASSQGTALNEKLFF TGTGCCAGCTCACAAGGGACAGCCCTAAATGAAAAACTGTTTTTT TRBJ1-4 TRBD1 - TRBV18
CAISTGGNYGYTF TGTGCCATCAGTACGGGGGGGAACTATGGCTACACCTTC TRBJ1-2 - - TRBV10-3
CARKGQGNSPLHF TGTGCCAGGAAAGGACAGGGAAATTCACCCCTCCACTTT TRBJ1-6 TRBD1 - TRBV2
CASSYSRRGNTEAFF TGTGCCAGCAGTTACTCGCGCAGGGGGAACACTGAAGCTTTCTTT TRBJ1-1 - - TRBV6-5
CASSGHGTGGYEQYF TGTGCCAGCAGCGGCCACGGGACAGGGGGGTACGAGCAGTACTTC TRBJ2-7 TRBD1 - TRBV9
CASSLAWRDTQYF TGTGCCAGCAGCTTAGCGTGGAGAGATACGCAGTATTTT TRBJ2-3 - - TRBV7-9
CAISGIRGTEAFF TGTGCCATCAGTGGGATCCGAGGAACTGAAGCTTTCTTT TRBJ1-1 - - TRBV10-3
CASSLETGTMGKLFF TGTGCCAGCAGCTTGGAGACAGGGACCATGGGAAAACTGTTTTTT TRBJ1-4 TRBD1 - TRBV5-8
CASSDGTGSQPQHF TGCGCCAGCAGCGACGGGACAGGGAGTCAGCCCCAGCATTTT TRBJ1-5 TRBD1 - TRBV5-1
CASSLQGSNQPQHF TGTGCCAGCAGTTTACAGGGAAGCAATCAGCCCCAGCATTTT TRBJ1-5 - - TRBV27
CAWSVLSRVGNTIYF TGTGCCTGGAGTGTACTCTCCAGGGTTGGAAACACCATATATTTT TRBJ1-3 - - TRBV30